Only a few counts were recorded for the clone carrying this TCR beta chain. TCRdb processed the RT-PCR reads anew with MiXCR; each CDR3 protein has one entry. The sample contains roughly 200,000 distinct CDR3 sequences, about 38% of which appear only once. The source of the sample is a study of patients and donors after allogeneic stem cell transplantation. The sequence was obtained from a human donor who was either an allogeneic HSCT recipient or a stem cell or donor lymphocyte infusion donor (not recorded which). It is not recorded whose cells these are; they may come from a transplant donor. The sample comprised blood, either unsorted or a sorted T cell fraction (not recorded which).

CDR3 sequence (DNA): TGTGCCAGCAGCGCAGCTAGGGAGAAACTGGGCTATGGCTACACCTTC. Residues: CASSAAREKLGYGYTF. The rearrangement links TRBV9 to TRBJ1-2, with D unresolved. Germline CDR1 reads SGDLS; CDR2 reads YYNGEE. V lost 3 bases and J lost 4, with 19 bases in between. This CDR3 is 16 amino acids long. Drawing the rest from reference TRBV9 and TRBJ1-2, the complete variable domain is DSGVTQTPKHLITATGQRVTLRCSPRSGDLSVYWYQQSLDQGLQFLIQYYNGEERAKGNILERFSAQQFPDLHSELNLSSLELGDSALYFCASSAAREKLGYGYTFGSGTRLTVV.